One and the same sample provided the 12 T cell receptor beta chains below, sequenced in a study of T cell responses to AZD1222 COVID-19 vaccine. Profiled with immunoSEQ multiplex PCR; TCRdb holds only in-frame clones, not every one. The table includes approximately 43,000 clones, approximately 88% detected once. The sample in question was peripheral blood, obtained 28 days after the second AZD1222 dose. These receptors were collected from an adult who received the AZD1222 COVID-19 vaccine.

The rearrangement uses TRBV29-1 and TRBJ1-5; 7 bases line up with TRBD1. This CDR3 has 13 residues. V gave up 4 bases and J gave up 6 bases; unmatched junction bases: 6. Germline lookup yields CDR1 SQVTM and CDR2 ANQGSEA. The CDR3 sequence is CSVGGGRSQPQHF. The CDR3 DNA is TGCAGCGTTGGAGGGGGCAGGAGTCAGCCCCAGCATTTT. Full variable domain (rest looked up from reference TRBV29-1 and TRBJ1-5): SAVISQKPSRDICQRGTSLTIQCQVDSQVTMMFWYRQQPGQSLTLIATANQGSEATYESGFVIDKFPISRPNLTFSTLTVSNMSPEDSSIYLCSVGGGRSQPQHFGDGTRLSIL.

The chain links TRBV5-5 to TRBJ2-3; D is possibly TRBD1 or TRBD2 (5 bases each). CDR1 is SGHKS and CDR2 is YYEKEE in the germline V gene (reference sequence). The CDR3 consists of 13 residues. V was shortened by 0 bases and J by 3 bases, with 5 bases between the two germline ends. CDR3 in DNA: TGTGCCAGCAGCTTGGGGGGGACAGATACGCAGTATTTT. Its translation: CASSLGGTDTQYF.

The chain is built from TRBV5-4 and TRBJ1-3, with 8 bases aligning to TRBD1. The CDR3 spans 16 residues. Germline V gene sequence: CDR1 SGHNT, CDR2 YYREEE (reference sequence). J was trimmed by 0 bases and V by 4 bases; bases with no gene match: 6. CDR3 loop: CASSATTGASGNTIYF. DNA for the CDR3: TGTGCCAGCAGCGCAACGACAGGGGCCTCTGGAAACACCATATATTTT.

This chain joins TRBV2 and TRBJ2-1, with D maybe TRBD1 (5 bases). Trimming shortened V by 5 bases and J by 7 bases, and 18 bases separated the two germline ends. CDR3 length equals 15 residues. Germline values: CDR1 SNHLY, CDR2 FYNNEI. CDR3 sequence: CASSYRTLKGNEQFF. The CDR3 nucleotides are TGTGCCAGCAGTTACCGGACCCTTAAGGGGAATGAGCAGTTCTTC. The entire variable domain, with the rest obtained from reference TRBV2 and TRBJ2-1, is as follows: EPEVTQTPSHQVTQMGQEVILRCVPISNHLYFYWYRQILGQKVEFLVSFYNNEISEKSEIFDDQFSVERPDGSNFTLKIRSTKLEDSAMYFCASSYRTLKGNEQFFGPGTRLTVL.

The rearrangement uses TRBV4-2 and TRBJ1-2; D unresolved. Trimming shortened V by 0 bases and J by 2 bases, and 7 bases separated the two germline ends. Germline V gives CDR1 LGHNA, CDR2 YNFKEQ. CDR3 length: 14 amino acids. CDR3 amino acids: CASSQDSTNYGYTF. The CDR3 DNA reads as TGTGCCAGCAGCCAAGACAGTACCAACTATGGCTACACCTTC.

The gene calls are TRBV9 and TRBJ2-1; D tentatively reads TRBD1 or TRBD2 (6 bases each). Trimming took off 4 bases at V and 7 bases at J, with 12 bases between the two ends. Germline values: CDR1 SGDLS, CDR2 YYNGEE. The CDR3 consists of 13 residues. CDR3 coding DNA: TGTGCCAGCAGCACTAGGGGGGTTAATGAGCAGTTCTTC. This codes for CASSTRGVNEQFF.

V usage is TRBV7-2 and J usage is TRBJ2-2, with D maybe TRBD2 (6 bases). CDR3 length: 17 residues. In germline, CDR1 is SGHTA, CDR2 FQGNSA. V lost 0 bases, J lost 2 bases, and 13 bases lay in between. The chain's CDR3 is CASSLAGGAGNTGELFF. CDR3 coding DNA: TGTGCCAGCAGCTTAGCTGGAGGGGCGGGTAACACCGGGGAGCTGTTTTTT.

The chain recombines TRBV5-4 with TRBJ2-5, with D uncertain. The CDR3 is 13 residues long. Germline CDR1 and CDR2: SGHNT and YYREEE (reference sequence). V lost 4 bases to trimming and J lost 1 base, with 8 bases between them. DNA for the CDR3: TGTGCCAGCAGCCCCGGGCCCCAAGAGACCCAGTACTTC. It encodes CASSPGPQETQYF.

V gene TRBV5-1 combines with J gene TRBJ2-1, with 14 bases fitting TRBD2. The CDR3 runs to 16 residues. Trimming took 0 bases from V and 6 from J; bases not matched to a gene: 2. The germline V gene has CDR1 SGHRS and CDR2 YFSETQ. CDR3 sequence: CASSLAGLAGGNEQFF. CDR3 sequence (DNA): TGCGCCAGCAGCTTGGCTGGACTAGCGGGAGGCAATGAGCAGTTCTTC.

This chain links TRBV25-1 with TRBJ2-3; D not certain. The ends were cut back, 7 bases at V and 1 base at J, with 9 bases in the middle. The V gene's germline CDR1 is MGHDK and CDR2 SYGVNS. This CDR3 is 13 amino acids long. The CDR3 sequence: CASNFGGTDTQYF. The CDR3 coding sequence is TGTGCCAGCAACTTCGGAGGCACAGATACGCAGTATTTT.

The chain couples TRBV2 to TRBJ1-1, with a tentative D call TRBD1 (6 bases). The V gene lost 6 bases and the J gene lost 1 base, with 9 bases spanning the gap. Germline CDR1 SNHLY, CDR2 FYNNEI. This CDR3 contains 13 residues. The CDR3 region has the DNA TGTGCCAGCAGAACGGACAGGAACACTGAAGCTTTCTTT. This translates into CASRTDRNTEAFF.

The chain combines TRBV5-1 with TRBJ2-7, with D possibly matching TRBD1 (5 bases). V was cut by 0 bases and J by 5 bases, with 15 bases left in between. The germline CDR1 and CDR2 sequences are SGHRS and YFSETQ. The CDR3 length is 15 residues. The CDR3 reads CASSLAGQGTHEQYF. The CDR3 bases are TGCGCCAGCAGCTTGGCTGGGCAGGGAACCCACGAGCAGTACTTC. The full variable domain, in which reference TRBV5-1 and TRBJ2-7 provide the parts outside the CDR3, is KAGVTQTPRYLIKTRGQQVTLSCSPISGHRSVSWYQQTPGQGLQFLFEYFSETQRNKGNFPGRFSGRQFSNSRSEMNVSTLELGDSALYLCASSLAGQGTHEQYFGPGTRLTVT.